The rows below give T cell receptor beta chains drawn from one sample of a study of beta chain features in type 1 diabetes. Profiling relied on immunoSEQ multiplex PCR, and the TCRdb table lists in-frame clones only, not all of them. The sample holds 160,000 or so clones, about 9% seen once. The material sequenced was central memory CD4+ T cells from blood. The receptor set was obtained from a woman younger than 45 with type 1 diabetes. Each CDR3 is given with its conserved first and last residue. D genes are given only for firm matches. Rows may omit the clone size; those that give it use once, few, many or a size class.

v_call	d_call	cdr3_length	clone_size	j_call	cdr3_nt	cdr3_aa
TRBV19	.	12	.	TRBJ1-2	TGTGCCAGTACGCCCGGGAGCTATGGCTACACCTTC	CASTPGSYGYTF
TRBV19	.	14	many	TRBJ2-1	TGTGCCAGTACGAGTCGCGCCCTAAAGAATGAGCAGTTCTTC	CASTSRALKNEQFF
TRBV4-1	.	17	.	TRBJ2-7	TGCGCCAGCAGCCAAGAAAGGGCCGGGACATTCTCCTACGAGCAGTACTTC	CASSQERAGTFSYEQYF
TRBV2	TRBD2	15	.	TRBJ2-7	TGTGCCAGTTTGCCTGGGACTAGCGGGACCTACGAGCAGTACTTC	CASLPGTSGTYEQYF
TRBV28	TRBD1	15	.	TRBJ2-7	TGTGCCAGCGGGTTTACCGGGACAGGGCTCTACGAGCAGTACTTC	CASGFTGTGLYEQYF
TRBV30	TRBD2	19	few	TRBJ2-1	TGTGCCTGGAGTGTACAGCCAACTCGGCGGGAGCGGTCCTACAATGAGCAGTTCTTC	CAWSVQPTRRERSYNEQFF
TRBV5-4	TRBD2	14	few	TRBJ2-5	TGTGCCAGCAGCTCATTAGCGGGCCAAGAGACCCAGTACTTC	CASSSLAGQETQYF
TRBV27	.	15	.	TRBJ1-5	TGTGCCAGCAGCCCCGCCAGGCAGAGCAATCAGCCCCAGCATTTT	CASSPARQSNQPQHF
TRBV5-4	.	15	.	TRBJ1-4	TGTGCCAGCAGCCAGGGCGGCAGACAGAATGAAAAACTGTTTTTT	CASSQGGRQNEKLFF
TRBV7-2	TRBD1	13	few	TRBJ1-1	TGTGCCAGCAGCCCGGGACAGCTCACTGAAGCTTTCTTT	CASSPGQLTEAFF
TRBV28	.	15	few	TRBJ1-2	TGTGCCAGCAGTGGGTGGCAGTTCGGGGACTATGGCTACACCTTC	CASSGWQFGDYGYTF
TRBV30	.	13	few	TRBJ2-1	TGTGCCTGGAGTGTTGGCGGTTACAATGAGCAGTTCTTC	CAWSVGGYNEQFF
TRBV7-9	TRBD1	14	few	TRBJ1-2	TGTGCCAGCAGCTTCAGGGGGTCCGACTATGGCTACACCTTC	CASSFRGSDYGYTF
TRBV5-1	TRBD1	14	.	TRBJ1-2	TGCGCCAGCAGCGTAACAGGGGGCGGCTATGGCTACACCTTC	CASSVTGGGYGYTF
TRBV30	TRBD2	13	few	TRBJ2-3	TGTGCCTGGGGGACTACCTACACAGATACGCAGTATTTT	CAWGTTYTDTQYF
TRBV29-1	TRBD2	18	.	TRBJ2-1	TGCAGCGTTGCTAGGGGGCCCCAGGGGTTAGCGGGAGAAAATGAGCAGTTCTTC	CSVARGPQGLAGENEQFF
TRBV4-1	.	15	few	TRBJ1-4	TGCGCCAGCAGCCAAGGCGGCAGGGAAAATGAAAAACTGTTTTTT	CASSQGGRENEKLFF
TRBV29-1	TRBD2	15	few	TRBJ2-3	TGCAGCGTACCAGGACTAGCGGGAGGACGAGATACGCAGTATTTT	CSVPGLAGGRDTQYF
TRBV21-1	.	16	.	TRBJ2-1	TGTGCCAGCAGCAAAGCGCGTCGGGAGGAAAACAATGAGCAGTTCTTC	CASSKARREENNEQFF
TRBV6-6	TRBD2	15	many	TRBJ2-7	TGTGCCAGCAGTCTGAATAGCGGGAGCACCTACGAGCAGTACTTC	CASSLNSGSTYEQYF
TRBV5-6	.	12	.	TRBJ1-2	TGTGCCAGCACCCGACAGAACTATGGCTACACCTTC	CASTRQNYGYTF
TRBV4-1	TRBD1	16	few	TRBJ1-2	TGCGCCAGCAGCCAGGACCACAGGGACAGAGAATTTGGCTACACCTTC	CASSQDHRDREFGYTF